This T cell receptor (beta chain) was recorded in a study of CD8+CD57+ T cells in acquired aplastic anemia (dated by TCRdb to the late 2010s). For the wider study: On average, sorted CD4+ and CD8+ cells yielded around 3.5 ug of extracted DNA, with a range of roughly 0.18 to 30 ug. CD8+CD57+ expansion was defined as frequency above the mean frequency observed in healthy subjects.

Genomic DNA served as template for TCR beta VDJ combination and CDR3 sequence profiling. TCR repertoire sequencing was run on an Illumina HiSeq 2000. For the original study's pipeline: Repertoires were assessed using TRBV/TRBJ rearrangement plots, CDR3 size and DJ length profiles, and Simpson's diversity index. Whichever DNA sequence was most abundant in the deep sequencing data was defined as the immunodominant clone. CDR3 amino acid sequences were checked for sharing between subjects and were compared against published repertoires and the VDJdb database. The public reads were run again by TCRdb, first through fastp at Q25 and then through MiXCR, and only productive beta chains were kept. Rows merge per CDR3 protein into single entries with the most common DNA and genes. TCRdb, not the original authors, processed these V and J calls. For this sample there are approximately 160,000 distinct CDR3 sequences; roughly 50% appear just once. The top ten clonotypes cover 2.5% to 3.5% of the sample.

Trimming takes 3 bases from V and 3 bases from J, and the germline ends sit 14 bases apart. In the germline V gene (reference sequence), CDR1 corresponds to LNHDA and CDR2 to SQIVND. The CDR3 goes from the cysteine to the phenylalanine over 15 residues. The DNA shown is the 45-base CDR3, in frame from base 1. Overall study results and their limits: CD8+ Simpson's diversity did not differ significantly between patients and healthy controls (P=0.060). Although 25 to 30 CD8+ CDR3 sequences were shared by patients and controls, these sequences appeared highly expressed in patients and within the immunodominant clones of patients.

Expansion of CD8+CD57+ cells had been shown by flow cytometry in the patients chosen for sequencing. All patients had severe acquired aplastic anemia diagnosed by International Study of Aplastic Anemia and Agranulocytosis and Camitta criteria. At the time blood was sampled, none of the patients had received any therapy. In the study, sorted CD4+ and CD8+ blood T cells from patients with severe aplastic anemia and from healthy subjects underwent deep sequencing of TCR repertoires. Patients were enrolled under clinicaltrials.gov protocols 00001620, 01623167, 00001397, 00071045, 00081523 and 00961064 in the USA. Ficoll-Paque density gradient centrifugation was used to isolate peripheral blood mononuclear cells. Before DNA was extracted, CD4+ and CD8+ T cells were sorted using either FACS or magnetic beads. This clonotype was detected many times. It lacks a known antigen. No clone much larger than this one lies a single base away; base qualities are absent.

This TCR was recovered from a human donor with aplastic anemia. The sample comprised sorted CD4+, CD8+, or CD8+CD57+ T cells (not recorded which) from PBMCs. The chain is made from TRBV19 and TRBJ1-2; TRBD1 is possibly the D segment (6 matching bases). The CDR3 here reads CASSISGGAHYGYTF. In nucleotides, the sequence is TGTGCCAGTAGTATTTCGGGGGGCGCGCACTATGGCTACACCTTC.